Below, 10 T cell receptor beta chains from the same sample are listed, as sequenced in a study of T cells in Graves' hyperthyroidism and ophthalmopathy. TCR beta CDR3 sequences were amplified from RNA transcripts. An initial round of RT-PCR targeting the TCR CDR3 relied on the HTBI primer set. TCRdb fed the multiplex PCR reads into MiXCR, producing one record per CDR3 protein. Found here are a few hundred thousand distinct CDR3 sequences, around 45% of them singletons; the top ten hold approximately 8.4%. Sequencing was carried out using peripheral blood or thyroid tissue (not recorded which). These receptors came from a young woman with Graves' hyperthyroidism.

The chain couples TRBV20-1 to TRBJ2-7; 9 positions match TRBD1. Trimming cost V 6 bases and J 4 bases; bases outside gene matches: 4. This CDR3 region has 12 residues. Germline V CDR1 and CDR2: DFQATT, SNEGSKA (reference sequence). The CDR3 here is CSAGTGQYEQYF. The CDR3 DNA follows: TGCAGTGCAGGGACAGGGCAATACGAGCAGTACTTC.

This clonotype showed up many times. The V call is TRBV7-9, the J call TRBJ2-2, with TRBD1 matching 9 bases. The CDR3 sequence is 16 residues long. Germline loops: CDR1 SEHNR, CDR2 FQNEAQ (reference sequence). J was trimmed by 5 bases and V by 6 bases; bases with no gene match: 10. As DNA, the CDR3 is TGTGCCAGCAGTTTTTCCTGGGACAGGGTAACCGGGGAGCTGTTTTTT. Protein sequence: CASSFSWDRVTGELFF.

The gene calls are TRBV20-1 and TRBJ1-6; 10 bases are a match to TRBD1. Germline CDR1 and CDR2: DFQATT and SNEGSKA (reference sequence). Losses at the gene ends were 0 bases for V and 13 bases for J; bases not matched to a gene: 6. The CDR3 spans 14 residues. CDR3 region: CSARDWDRGWPLHF. The CDR3 nucleotides read TGCAGTGCTAGAGATTGGGACAGGGGTTGGCCCCTCCACTTT.

For this clonotype: This may stem from a read error, because a much larger clone lies one nucleotide away. The chain is built from TRBV5-1 and TRBJ1-2, with TRBD1 as a possible D gene (5 bases). CDR1 is SGHRS, CDR2 YFSETQ, per germline. The CDR3 runs to 12 residues. Trimming took 5 bases from V and 8 from J, leaving 13 bases between them. CDR3 amino acids: CASRRGRDGYTF. The CDR3 DNA reads as TGCGCCAGCAGACGGGGCAGGGACGGCTACACCTTC.

V usage is TRBV29-1 and J usage is TRBJ1-1; no firm D call. The CDR3 length is 12 residues. V lost 8 bases to trimming and J lost 1 base, with 11 bases between them. Germline CDR1 is SQVTM and CDR2 is ANQGSEA. As DNA, the CDR3 is TGCAGCTTGATGAGGGAGAACACTGAAGCTTTCTTT. Its protein product is CSLMRENTEAFF.

In this sample, this clonotype turned up many times. This rearrangement joins TRBV20-1 to TRBJ2-5; TRBD1 matches 8 bases. This CDR3 is 13 amino acids long. V shed 7 bases and J 2 bases; nucleotides not matched to a gene: 6. The germline gives CDR1 DFQATT, CDR2 SNEGSKA (reference sequence). CDR3 sequence reads: CSVPTGVQETQYF. Here the CDR3 DNA reads TGCAGTGTTCCGACAGGGGTGCAAGAGACCCAGTACTTC.

This clonotype was seen more than once but under ten times. J is TRBJ2-3 and V is TRBV7-9; no clear D gene. V gave up 2 bases and J gave up 8 bases, with 8 bases separating them. This CDR3 contains 12 residues. Germline V gene sequence: CDR1 SEHNR, CDR2 FQNEAQ (reference sequence). The chain's CDR3 is CASSLPPATQYF. The DNA for the CDR3 is TGTGCCAGCAGCTTACCGCCGGCTACGCAGTATTTT. The full variable domain, rest sourced from reference TRBV7-9 and TRBJ2-3, is DTGVSQNPRHKITKRGQNVTFRCDPISEHNRLYWYRQTLGQGPEFLTYFQNEAQLEKSRLLSDRFSAERPKGSFSTLEIQRTEQGDSAMYLCASSLPPATQYFGPGTRLTVL.

This sequence joins TRBV19 and TRBJ2-6; D not certain. The germline V gene has CDR1 LNHDA and CDR2 SQIVND (reference sequence). The CDR3 contains 13 residues. Trimming removed 4 bases at V and 5 bases at J, with 6 bases between. CDR3 sequence: CASSTRWANVLTF. CDR3 DNA sequence: TGTGCCAGTAGTACACGGTGGGCCAACGTCCTGACTTTC.

The chain couples TRBV4-1 to TRBJ2-2; D not certain. The CDR3 contains 18 residues. Germline V gene sequence: CDR1 MGHRA, CDR2 YSYEKL. The germline V and J ends were trimmed by 7 bases and 3 bases, with 24 bases remaining between them. CDR3 in amino acids: CASTHSPPETADTGELFF. In nucleotides, the CDR3 is TGCGCCAGCACCCATTCCCCTCCTGAGACGGCGGACACCGGGGAGCTGTTTTTT.

This clonotype was seen many times. V and J are TRBV11-3 and TRBJ1-2; D perhaps matches TRBD1 (6 bases). The V gene lost 9 bases and the J gene lost 3 bases, with 14 bases spanning the gap. This CDR3 region has 13 residues. Germline assignment: CDR1 SGHNT and CDR2 YENEEA. CDR3 in DNA: TGTGCCAGTCGGGGGGGGCTGGACTATGGCTACACCTTC. It codes for CASRGGLDYGYTF.